The 11 T cell receptor beta chains below were found in one sample sequenced in a study of Graves' ophthalmopathy and Graves' hyperthyroidism. RNA transcripts served as template for amplifying TCR beta CDR3 sequences. RT-PCR in the first round used HTBI primers; a second-round multiplex PCR followed. TCRdb reanalysed the multiplex PCR reads using MiXCR and keeps one entry per CDR3 protein. The sample gives about 600,000 distinct CDR3 sequences, less than 40% of which show up once; about 4% is in the top ten. The sequenced material came from peripheral blood or thyroid tissue (not recorded which). These receptors originate from an adult man with Graves' hyperthyroidism.

This clonotype was counted only a few times. The chain is built from TRBV7-2 and TRBJ2-6; 12 bases line up with TRBD2. This CDR3 has 21 amino acids. The ends lost 5 bases at V and 0 bases at J; junction bases unmatched: 14. CDR1 is SGHTA, CDR2 FQGNSA, per germline. The CDR3 bases are TGTGCCAGCAGCCTTATTCCTAGCGGGAGGGCCTGGCCCTCTGGGGCCAACGTCCTGACTTTC. This translates into CASSLIPSGRAWPSGANVLTF.

The V call is TRBV6-5, the J call TRBJ2-7; 13 bases map to TRBD2. From germline, CDR1 is MNHEY and CDR2 SVGAGI. There are 14 residues in the CDR3. V lost 7 bases, J lost 2 bases, and 2 bases stayed unmatched. CDR3 residues: CASKTSGGAYEQYF. CDR3 DNA sequence: TGTGCCAGCAAAACTAGCGGGGGGGCCTACGAGCAGTACTTC.

V usage is TRBV7-9 and J usage is TRBJ2-7; possibly TRBD1 for D (6 bases). The CDR3 is 13 residues long. Looked up from germline, CDR1 is SEHNR and CDR2 is FQNEAQ (reference sequence). V was pared by 7 bases and J by 6 bases, with 16 bases between. The CDR3 loop reads CASKDSGVAEQYF. The CDR3 DNA reads TGTGCCAGCAAAGACTCAGGGGTAGCCGAGCAGTACTTC.

The V gene is TRBV6-5, the J gene TRBJ2-6, with D perhaps given as TRBD1 or TRBD2 (5 bases each). This CDR3 comprises 18 residues. Trimming took 0 bases from V and 0 from J, leaving 12 bases between them. Germline CDR1 and CDR2: MNHEY and SVGAGI. The CDR3 DNA reads TGTGCCAGCAGTTACTCGGGACCCACTAGCTCTGGGGCCAACGTCCTGACTTTC. Translated: CASSYSGPTSSGANVLTF.

Ten or more counts support this clonotype. The V gene is TRBV11-2, the J gene TRBJ2-7, with a tentative D call TRBD1 (6 bases). Trimming removed 0 bases at V and 5 bases at J, with 11 bases between. The CDR3 is 14 amino acids. Germline values: CDR1 SGHAT, CDR2 FQNNGV. CDR3 amino acids: CASSLDGGRDEQYF. CDR3 DNA sequence: TGTGCCAGCAGCTTAGATGGGGGCAGGGACGAGCAGTACTTC.

V is TRBV5-1 and J is TRBJ2-5; TRBD1 agrees at 7 bases. With V trimmed by 3 bases and J by 4 bases, 9 bases remained unmatched. The CDR3 sequence is 15 residues long. Germline CDR1 is SGHRS and CDR2 is YFSETQ. This CDR3 is CASSSGTDWGETQYF. In nucleotides, the CDR3 is TGCGCCAGCAGCTCGGGGACAGATTGGGGAGAGACCCAGTACTTC.

This clonotype has just a few counts. The gene calls are TRBV7-2 and TRBJ2-7; the match to TRBD2 covers 7 bases. Matching the DNA end better, TRBJ2-1 makes the J call doubtful. The germline V gene has CDR1 SGHTA and CDR2 FQGNSA. This CDR3 has 15 residues. The CDR3 loop reads CASSLVRGGGWEQFF. DNA for the CDR3: TGTGCCAGCAGCTTAGTCCGTGGCGGGGGTTGGGAGCAGTTCTTC.

This clonotype was observed many times. This sequence joins TRBV29-1 and TRBJ2-5; possibly TRBD1 for D (5 bases). The CDR3 extends over 12 amino acids. The V end lost 7 bases, the J end lost 1 base, and 10 bases lay between the germline ends. Looked up from germline, CDR1 is SQVTM and CDR2 is ANQGSEA. This CDR3 is CSAGASQETQYF. DNA for the CDR3: TGCAGCGCTGGGGCGTCCCAAGAGACCCAGTACTTC.

Worth noting for this clonotype: A much larger clone lies one base from this, so it may be a read error. The V and J genes are TRBV2 and TRBJ1-4; 9 bases align to TRBD1. V lost 10 bases to trimming and J lost 9 bases; unmatched junction nucleotides: 12. CDR1 is SNHLY, CDR2 FYNNEI, per germline. This CDR3 is built from 14 residues. CDR3 in amino acids: CAISAGTGNQKLFF. CDR3 bases: TGTGCCATATCTGCCGGGACAGGGAATCAAAAACTGTTTTTT.

In regard to this clonotype: This sequence may be a read error, since a much larger clone differs from it by one base. The rearrangement joins TRBV7-9 to TRBJ2-2; 8 bases match TRBD1. J gave up 6 bases and V 6 bases, and 9 bases lay outside the gene matches. The CDR3 has 15 residues. Germline assignment: CDR1 SEHNR and CDR2 FQNEAQ (reference sequence). DNA for the CDR3: TGTGCCAGCAGTTATACAGGGGGATTAGCCGGGGAGCTGTTTTTT. Translation gives CASSYTGGLAGELFF.

This clonotype was counted ten times or more. The chain couples TRBV5-6 to TRBJ2-5, with TRBD1 identical over 10 bases. This CDR3 is built from 15 residues. V shed 5 bases, J shed 1 base, and the junction held 5 bases outside the gene matches. Germline assignment: CDR1 SGHDT and CDR2 YYEEEE. The CDR3 protein is CASRTGQGRQETQYF. CDR3 coding DNA: TGTGCCAGCAGAACGGGACAGGGGCGCCAAGAGACCCAGTACTTC.